What follows are 19 T cell receptor beta chains derived from one specimen sequenced in a study of T cell repertoires in cytomegalovirus infection. One entry per CDR3 protein results from TCRdb running MiXCR on the reads. The sample holds about 350,000 distinct CDR3 sequences; about 34% are singletons and the top ten take approximately 12%. The antigens of these receptors remain unknown. Material: cultured PBMCs, obtained from culture after CMV antigen stimulation. The receptors stem from a human donor in good health (CMV status not recorded). Some clones in this sample may be carry-over from other donors' samples.

This sequence joins TRBV27 and TRBJ1-2; D might be TRBD1 (5 bases). CDR3 length: 13 amino acids. V was trimmed by 6 bases and J by 8 bases, leaving 16 bases between them. CDR1 and CDR2 (germline): MNHEY, SMNVEV (reference sequence). The DNA of the CDR3 is TGTGCCAGCAGCCTGACAGAAGGGTGCGGCTACACCTTC. Its protein is CASSLTEGCGYTF.

This chain links TRBV11-2 with TRBJ2-1; 10 bases are a match to TRBD2. Per the germline V gene, CDR1 is SGHAT and CDR2 is FQNNGV. The length of the CDR3 is 16 residues. J lost 2 bases, V lost 5 bases, and 6 bases had no gene match. The CDR3 DNA reads TGTGCCAGCAGCGTCTCTAGCGGGAGAGCCTACAATGAGCAGTTCTTC. It is translated as CASSVSSGRAYNEQFF.

The chain has TRBV2 and TRBJ2-7; tentatively, D is TRBD1 or TRBD2 (6 bases each). V lost 3 bases, J lost 1 base, and 10 bases lay in between. This CDR3 spans 14 amino acids. CDR1 is SNHLY, CDR2 FYNNEI, per germline. DNA for the CDR3: TGTGCCAGCAGTGATAGGGGGGCGTCCTACGAGCAGTACGTC. As protein: CASSDRGASYEQYV.

This clonotype was picked up a small number of times. The chain joins TRBV11-2 to TRBJ1-1; maybe TRBD1 (6 bases). Germline CDR1 and CDR2: SGHAT and FQNNGV. Trimming pared 5 bases from V and 1 base from J, leaving 14 bases between. The length of the CDR3 is 15 residues. The CDR3 is CASSPRDISNTEAFF. In DNA, the CDR3 is TGTGCCAGCAGCCCAAGGGACATCTCGAACACTGAAGCTTTCTTT.

This clonotype has a handful of counts. The rearrangement joins TRBV6-6 to TRBJ2-1, with 8 bases identical to TRBD2. After removal of 0 bases from V and 3 bases from J, the junction contained 4 bases not matched to a gene. The CDR3 has 16 amino acids. The germline V gene encodes CDR1 MNHNY and CDR2 SVGAGI (reference sequence). CDR3 loop: CASSYSSLAGYNEQFF. Written as DNA, the CDR3 is TGTGCCAGCAGTTACTCGTCTCTAGCGGGCTACAATGAGCAGTTCTTC.

The chain links TRBV30 to TRBJ2-1, with 8 bases that match TRBD2. There are 12 residues in the CDR3. V shed 0 bases, J shed 12 bases, and the junction held 4 bases outside the gene matches. CDR1 is GTSNPN, CDR2 SVGIG, per germline (reference sequence). DNA for the CDR3: TGTGCCTGGAGTGTACGGGGGGGAACGCAGTTCTTC. This gives the protein CAWSVRGGTQFF.

The rearrangement links TRBV12-3 or TRBV12-4 to TRBJ2-3, with D possibly being TRBD2 (6 bases). Trimming pared 3 bases from V and 1 base from J, leaving 14 bases between. The CDR3 sequence is 16 residues long. The CDR3 spells CASSFRGGARTDTQYF. The CDR3 DNA is TGTGCCAGCAGTTTTAGGGGAGGCGCTCGCACAGATACGCAGTATTTT.

The chain carries TRBV19 and TRBJ1-1; unclear D gene. Germline CDR1 is LNHDA and CDR2 is SQIVND (reference sequence). The CDR3 totals 14 residues. Trimming pared 7 bases from V and 0 bases from J, leaving 12 bases between. CDR3 in DNA: TGTGCCAGTACCATTGGTAACATGAACACTGAAGCTTTCTTT. Protein sequence: CASTIGNMNTEAFF.

This clonotype showed up just a few times. J is TRBJ2-1 and V is TRBV6-5, with a possible D match to TRBD1 (5 bases). Trimming removed 6 bases at V and 6 bases at J, with 12 bases between. CDR3 length: 13 residues. CDR1 and CDR2 (germline): MNHEY, SVGAGI. The CDR3 reads CASRATVVNEQFF. The CDR3 coding sequence is TGTGCCAGCAGGGCGACAGTCGTCAATGAGCAGTTCTTC.

Only a few counts were recorded for this clonotype. The chain combines TRBV4-1 with TRBJ2-3; 9 bases fit TRBD2. Per germline, CDR1 MGHRA and CDR2 YSYEKL. The CDR3 totals 16 residues. V shed 5 bases, J shed 2 bases, and the junction held 8 bases outside the gene matches. CDR3 nucleotides: TGCGCCAGCAGCTACACCGCTAGCGGGAACACAGATACGCAGTATTTT. This translates into CASSYTASGNTDTQYF.

This clonotype has a handful of counts. The chain combines TRBV19 with TRBJ2-3, with 14 bases lining up with TRBD2. CDR3 length: 20 residues. Losses at the gene ends were 7 bases for V and 2 bases for J; bases not matched to a gene: 17. From germline, CDR1 is LNHDA and CDR2 SQIVND (reference sequence). The CDR3 is CASKKAPGTSGRGVTDTQYF. The CDR3 DNA is TGTGCCAGTAAAAAAGCCCCCGGGACTAGCGGGAGAGGGGTCACAGATACGCAGTATTTT.

The chain recombines TRBV29-1 with TRBJ2-1; TRBD1 or TRBD2 may be the D gene (7 bases each). V lost 4 bases, J lost 7 bases, and 14 bases lay in between. The germline V gene has CDR1 SQVTM and CDR2 ANQGSEA. CDR3 size: 13 residues. The CDR3 is CSVGVRGGNEQFF. In DNA, the CDR3 is TGCAGCGTTGGAGTCAGGGGGGGAAATGAGCAGTTCTTC.

The chain combines TRBV6-2 or TRBV6-3 with TRBJ2-2; 8 bases agree with TRBD2. The CDR3 totals 15 residues. Germline V CDR1 and CDR2: MNHEY, SVGEGT. The V gene end was trimmed by 7 bases and the J gene end by 6 bases; junction bases not matched to a gene: 10. The CDR3 bases are TGTGCCAGCACCGGGACTAGTATTTTGTCCGGGGAGCTGTTTTTT. Its translation: CASTGTSILSGELFF.

The chain has TRBV7-9 and TRBJ1-4; 8 bases line up with TRBD1. The V gene's germline CDR1 is SEHNR and CDR2 FQNEAQ (reference sequence). The CDR3 has 15 amino acids. J gave up 7 bases and V 5 bases, and 9 bases lay outside the gene matches. Here the CDR3 reads CASSARDRGLEKLFF. In DNA form, the CDR3 reads TGTGCCAGCAGCGCCCGAGACAGGGGACTTGAAAAACTGTTTTTT.

J is TRBJ2-7 and V is TRBV5-1, with D possibly matching TRBD2 (6 bases). V was trimmed by 0 bases and J by 3 bases, leaving 10 bases between them. CDR1 SGHRS and CDR2 YFSETQ come from the germline V gene. The CDR3 is 14 residues long. The CDR3 region is CASSLAGGVYEQYV. The CDR3, as DNA: TGCGCCAGCAGCTTGGCCGGAGGGGTCTACGAGCAGTACGTC.

The chain links TRBV19 to TRBJ2-3, with TRBD2 matching over 12 bases. The V segment lost 6 bases and the J segment 4 bases; nucleotides outside the gene matches: 5. The CDR3 covers 15 residues. Per germline, CDR1 LNHDA and CDR2 SQIVND (reference sequence). The CDR3 nucleotides read TGTGCCAGTAGAGGCCTAGCGGGAGGGCCAGATACGCAGTATTTT. This encodes CASRGLAGGPDTQYF.

The rearrangement joins TRBV2 to TRBJ2-5, with TRBD2 as a possible D gene (6 bases). This CDR3 is 13 amino acids long. Germline V gives CDR1 SNHLY, CDR2 FYNNEI. Trimming took off 10 bases at V and 4 bases at J, with 16 bases between the two ends. CDR3 bases: TGTGCCACCCGGGGGAGCGGGCCAGAGACCCAGTACTTC. It encodes CATRGSGPETQYF.

This rearrangement joins TRBV6-2 or TRBV6-3 to TRBJ2-5; TRBD2 matches 9 bases. This CDR3 region has 14 residues. Germline V gene lookup returns CDR1 MNHEY and CDR2 SVGEGT. V dropped 6 bases and J dropped 7; count of bases not matched to a gene: 9. CDR3 residues: CASSPMGAGGTQYF. The CDR3 DNA follows: TGTGCCAGCAGCCCAATGGGAGCGGGAGGGACCCAGTACTTC.

This rearrangement joins TRBV11-2 to TRBJ1-1; possible D gene TRBD1, 5 bases. Germline V gene lookup returns CDR1 SGHAT and CDR2 FQNNGV. The CDR3 is 15 residues long. V lost 4 bases to trimming and J lost 2 bases, with 14 bases between them. The CDR3 loop is CASSYSGTANTEAFF. CDR3 sequence (DNA): TGTGCCAGCAGCTACTCCGGGACGGCAAACACTGAAGCTTTCTTT.